Below, 29 T cell receptor beta chains from the same sample are listed, as sequenced in a study of control samples from healthy donors and cancer patients. Clones were sequenced by immunoSEQ multiplex PCR, and TCRdb holds only the in-frame ones, with some missing. The sample includes 25,000 or so clones, about 82% of them seen just once. The specimen sequenced was PBMCs. The receptors derive from a woman in her fifties or sixties with head and neck cancer.

The chain couples TRBV29-1 to TRBJ2-3; D ambiguous. Germline CDR1 SQVTM, CDR2 ANQGSEA. V shed 1 base and J shed 8 bases, with 4 bases lying between them. The CDR3 covers 10 residues. The CDR3 bases are TGCAGCGTTGAAGTCGGTACGCAGTATTTT. Its translation: CSVEVGTQYF.

This clone has just one count. The rearrangement uses TRBV4-2 and TRBJ1-3; D unclear. The CDR3 is 16 residues long. V shed 0 bases and J shed 0 bases, with 9 bases lying between them. CDR1 and CDR2 from the germline V gene are LGHNA and YNFKEQ. Here the CDR3 DNA reads TGTGCCAGCAGCCAAGATTGGCAAAACTCTGGAAACACCATATATTTT. Translated: CASSQDWQNSGNTIYF.

The chain joins TRBV6-5 to TRBJ1-1; D is perhaps TRBD1 (6 bases). Deletions cut 5 bases from V and 1 base from J, with 11 bases between. Germline V CDR1 and CDR2: MNHEY, SVGAGI. The CDR3 loop spans 14 amino acids. The DNA of the CDR3 is TGTGCCAGCAGTAGACAGGAGGAGAACACTGAAGCTTTCTTT. The encoded protein is CASSRQEENTEAFF.

This chain joins TRBV7-6 and TRBJ2-7; TRBD1 is a possible D gene (6 bases). Trimming shortened V by 4 bases and J by 6 bases, and 13 bases separated the two germline ends. This CDR3 is 13 amino acids long. Germline assignment: CDR1 SGHVS and CDR2 FNYEAQ. CDR3 DNA sequence: TGTGCCAGCAGCTCAAACAGGGTCCGCGAGCAGTACTTC. The encoded protein is CASSSNRVREQYF.

The V and J genes are TRBV5-1 and TRBJ2-5; D is uncertain. V was shortened by 0 bases and J by 1 base, with 1 base between the two germline ends. This CDR3 is built from 12 residues. Germline V gene lookup returns CDR1 SGHRS and CDR2 YFSETQ. CDR3 protein: CASSLAQETQYF. The CDR3, as DNA: TGCGCCAGCAGCTTGGCCCAAGAGACCCAGTACTTC.

This chain joins TRBV11-3 and TRBJ2-7; TRBD1 agrees at 7 bases. CDR1 and CDR2 (germline): SGHNT, YENEEA. With 4 bases clipped from V and 2 bases from J, the junction kept 5 bases outside the gene matches. The CDR3 contains 14 residues. The CDR3 loop reads CASSSDRWTYEQYF. In DNA, the CDR3 is TGTGCCAGCAGCTCGGACAGGTGGACCTACGAGCAGTACTTC.

V usage is TRBV19 and J usage is TRBJ1-5, with 7 bases identical to TRBD1. Unmatched junction bases numbered 4, after V lost 5 bases and J lost 3 bases. The CDR3 runs to 14 residues. CDR1 is LNHDA, CDR2 SQIVND, per germline (reference sequence). CDR3 amino acids: CASSADRVNQPQHF. Here the CDR3 DNA reads TGTGCCAGTAGTGCAGACAGGGTCAATCAGCCCCAGCATTTT.

The rearrangement joins TRBV9 to TRBJ2-1, with TRBD2 matching over 12 bases. V was pared by 3 bases and J by 0 bases, with 10 bases of the junction left unmatched. CDR3 length: 19 residues. Germline CDR1 is SGDLS and CDR2 is YYNGEE. CDR3 residues: CASSAPGLAGRSSYNEQFF. CDR3 DNA sequence: TGTGCCAGCAGCGCCCCGGGACTAGCGGGTCGGAGCTCCTACAATGAGCAGTTCTTC. The complete variable domain, with remaining parts taken from reference TRBV9 and TRBJ2-1, reads DSGVTQTPKHLITATGQRVTLRCSPRSGDLSVYWYQQSLDQGLQFLIQYYNGEERAKGNILERFSAQQFPDLHSELNLSSLELGDSALYFCASSAPGLAGRSSYNEQFFGPGTRLTVL.

This rearrangement joins TRBV18 to TRBJ2-1, with 9 positions matching TRBD2. This CDR3 is built from 14 residues. The V segment lost 3 bases and the J segment 10 bases; nucleotides outside the gene matches: 7. The germline gives CDR1 KGHSH, CDR2 LQKENI. Written as DNA, the CDR3 is TGTGCCAGCTCACCCACCGCGGGAGGGAGCGAGCAGTTCTTC. Its translation: CASSPTAGGSEQFF.

V is TRBV2 and J is TRBJ1-1, with a weak D call TRBD1 (6 bases). The CDR3 is made up of 14 amino acids. V was shortened by 4 bases and J by 4 bases, with 13 bases between the two germline ends. Germline V lookup: CDR1 SNHLY, CDR2 FYNNEI. The DNA for the CDR3 is TGTGCCAGCAGTGCCCTAGGGGGAAGCACTGAAGCTTTCTTT. Translated: CASSALGGSTEAFF.

This chain links TRBV7-8 with TRBJ1-1; TRBD1 is a possible D gene (6 bases). Trimming removed 5 bases from V and 4 bases from J, with 17 bases in between. The CDR3 runs to 15 residues. Germline loops: CDR1 SGHVS, CDR2 FQNEAQ. DNA for the CDR3: TGTGCCAGCAGCCTCCAGACAGGCCTTAGCACTGAAGCTTTCTTT. Its protein product is CASSLQTGLSTEAFF. Full variable domain (rest looked up from reference TRBV7-8 and TRBJ1-1): GAGVSQSPRYKVAKRGQDVALRCDPISGHVSLFWYQQALGQGPEFLTYFQNEAQLDKSGLPSDRFFAERPEGSVSTLKIQRTQQEDSAVYLCASSLQTGLSTEAFFGQGTRLTVV.

This chain connects TRBV5-5 to TRBJ2-1; no clear D. CDR3 size: 12 residues. Germline V gives CDR1 SGHKS, CDR2 YYEKEE (reference sequence). V lost 4 bases, J lost 4 bases, and 6 bases lay in between. The CDR3 nucleotides are TGTGCCAGCAGCCCTGAATACAATGAGCAGTTCTTC. This translates into CASSPEYNEQFF.

The chain joins TRBV7-2 to TRBJ1-1, with D possibly TRBD1 on 5 matching bases. The V end was cut by 2 bases, the J end by 0 bases, with 13 bases between. The CDR3 runs 16 residues. CDR1 and CDR2 from the germline V gene are SGHTA and FQGNSA. DNA of the CDR3: TGTGCCAGCAGCTTATTCACAGGTTCCCTGAACACTGAAGCTTTCTTT. Protein sequence: CASSLFTGSLNTEAFF.

The V call is TRBV4-2, the J call TRBJ2-5; 7 bases line up with TRBD2. Germline assignment: CDR1 LGHNA and CDR2 YNFKEQ. V lost 1 base, J lost 2 bases, and 1 base stayed unmatched. There are 14 residues in the CDR3. The CDR3 sequence: CASSQGGGQETQYF. For the CDR3, the DNA is TGTGCCAGCAGCCAAGGCGGGGGACAAGAGACCCAGTACTTC.

The J gene is TRBJ2-3, the V gene TRBV5-6; D perhaps matches TRBD1 (6 bases). V was trimmed by 3 bases and J by 7 bases, leaving 9 bases between them. The CDR3 covers 12 residues. Germline V lookup: CDR1 SGHDT, CDR2 YYEEEE. The CDR3 spells CASSSRGYTQYF. The DNA for the CDR3 is TGTGCCAGCAGCTCCAGGGGTTATACGCAGTATTTT.

The genes are TRBV6-5 and TRBJ1-3, with a possible D match to TRBD1 (6 bases). This CDR3 spans 15 amino acids. Germline CDR1 MNHEY, CDR2 SVGAGI. Between the trimmed V and J ends, which lost 6 bases and 4 bases, there was a span of 16 bases. The CDR3, as DNA: TGTGCCAGCAGACTATGGGGGCTAGAAGGAAACACCATATATTTT. Protein: CASRLWGLEGNTIYF.

V is TRBV28 and J is TRBJ1-3; D gene ambiguous. The germline CDR1 and CDR2 sequences are MDHEN and SYDVKM. Trimming took 5 bases from V and 3 from J, leaving 14 bases between them. The CDR3 has 15 residues. This CDR3 reads CASSAPGWFGNTIYF. For the CDR3, the DNA is TGTGCCAGCAGTGCTCCAGGTTGGTTTGGAAACACCATATATTTT.

The chain recombines TRBV3-1 (or the pseudogene TRBV3-2) with TRBJ1-3; 10 bases map to TRBD1. Germline V gene lookup returns CDR1 LGHDT and CDR2 YNNKEL (reference sequence). The ends lost 5 bases at V and 3 bases at J; junction bases unmatched: 4. This CDR3 is built from 15 residues. The CDR3 sequence is CASSETGGGGNTIYF. DNA of the CDR3: TGTGCCAGCAGCGAGACAGGGGGCGGTGGAAACACCATATATTTT.

V gene TRBV24-1 combines with J gene TRBJ2-5; 7 bases agree with TRBD1. V gave up 2 bases and J gave up 1 base; unmatched junction bases: 9. The CDR3 is 17 amino acids. In germline, CDR1 is KGHDR, CDR2 SFDVKD. The CDR3 nucleotides are TGTGCCACCAGTGATTCTCAGTTCGGGGACAGCCAAGAGACCCAGTACTTC. Its translation is CATSDSQFGDSQETQYF.

V is TRBV5-5 and J is TRBJ1-2; 10 bases fit TRBD1. Germline CDR1 and CDR2: SGHKS and YYEKEE (reference sequence). Trimming cost V 4 bases and J 4 bases; bases outside gene matches: 4. CDR3 length: 14 amino acids. The CDR3: CASSIGTGAYGYTF. CDR3 bases: TGTGCCAGCAGCATTGGGACAGGGGCCTATGGCTACACCTTC.

This chain joins TRBV5-1 and TRBJ2-2; D is undetermined. V was cut by 0 bases and J by 4 bases, with 7 bases left in between. The germline V gene has CDR1 SGHRS and CDR2 YFSETQ. The CDR3 totals 14 residues. CDR3 loop: CASSLVDLTGELFF. The CDR3 DNA is TGCGCCAGCAGCTTGGTGGACCTCACCGGGGAGCTGTTTTTT.

The chain couples TRBV25-1 to TRBJ2-2; D remains unclear. Trimming stripped 2 bases from V and 2 bases from J, with 3 bases between. Germline CDR1 and CDR2: MGHDK and SYGVNS. The CDR3 consists of 13 residues. For the CDR3, the DNA is TGTGCCAGCAGTGAAGGTAACACCGGGGAGCTGTTTTTT. Its translation: CASSEGNTGELFF.

The chain joins TRBV24-1 to TRBJ1-5; D is ambiguous. CDR1 and CDR2 from the germline V gene are KGHDR and SFDVKD. Trimming cost V 4 bases and J 7 bases, with 10 bases left between them. CDR3 length equals 13 residues. Here the CDR3 DNA reads TGTGCCACCAGTGAAGGTAGGGAGCAGCCCCAGCATTTT. Amino acids: CATSEGREQPQHF.

The V and J genes are TRBV6-5 and TRBJ2-7, with 11 positions matching TRBD2. Germline V lookup: CDR1 MNHEY, CDR2 SVGAGI. The trim removed 6 bases at V and 0 bases at J, leaving 4 bases unmatched. The CDR3 has 15 residues. CDR3: CASRRTSGSSYEQYF. The CDR3 DNA is TGTGCCAGCAGGAGAACTAGCGGGAGCTCCTACGAGCAGTACTTC.

The CDR3 sequence is CSVEDLLQFF. In DNA form, the CDR3 reads TGCAGCGTTGAAGATTTGTTGCAGTTCTTC. The chain uses TRBV29-1 and TRBJ2-1; D unresolved. The CDR3 runs to 10 residues. Germline CDR1 is SQVTM and CDR2 is ANQGSEA. Trimming took off 0 bases at V and 12 bases at J, with 6 bases between the two ends.

With regard to this clone: With a much larger clone just one base away, this may be a read error. Other DNA sequences of this sample code for an identical CDR3. The chain employs TRBV2 and TRBJ1-5; the D is unclear. Deletions cut 4 bases from V and 7 bases from J, with 8 bases between. CDR3 length: 12 residues. The V gene's germline CDR1 is SNHLY and CDR2 FYNNEI. The CDR3 sequence is CASSADLQPQHF. The CDR3 DNA reads TGTGCCAGCAGTGCAGACCTCCAGCCCCAGCATTTT.

The chain employs TRBV30 and TRBJ2-4; no firm D call. V was clipped by 0 bases and J by 7 bases, with 10 bases between them. The length of the CDR3 is 13 residues. The germline CDR1 and CDR2 sequences are GTSNPN and SVGIG (reference sequence). The CDR3 sequence: CAWSVRGLNIQYF. The CDR3 DNA reads TGTGCCTGGAGTGTAAGAGGCCTTAACATTCAGTACTTC.

The CDR3 here is CASSLTGVPNEKLFF. The CDR3 coding sequence is TGTGCCAGCAGCTTAACAGGGGTGCCTAATGAAAAACTGTTTTTT. The chain is built from TRBV7-9 and TRBJ1-4, with 7 positions matching TRBD1. CDR1 is SEHNR, CDR2 FQNEAQ, per germline (reference sequence). V was pared by 2 bases and J by 3 bases, with 3 bases of the junction left unmatched. The CDR3 runs to 15 residues.

CDR3 in DNA: TGTGCCAGCTCTTTATCCCTCAACGGGAACCCCTATGGCTACACCTTC. Amino acids: CASSLSLNGNPYGYTF. The chain recombines TRBV19 with TRBJ1-2; D unresolved. Trimming cost V 9 bases and J 4 bases, with 24 bases left between them. CDR1 is LNHDA and CDR2 is SQIVND in the germline V gene (reference sequence). This CDR3 is 16 amino acids long.